This T cell receptor beta chain was identified during a study of graft-versus-host responses after intestinal transplantation. Across the whole study: Recipients underwent multivisceral, liver-intestinal, or isolated intestinal transplants.

The method was immunoSEQ multiplex PCR; TCRdb's version includes in-frame clones alone and lacks a portion of them. The sample consists of 100,000 to 110,000 clones, more than 85% of them appearing once. On this clone: What it recognizes is unknown.

This clonotype was sampled from a human donor who was the organ donor for an intestinal transplant. The sequences come from unstimulated CD4+ T cells sorted from spleen or lymph node cells, collected before transplant.

The CDR3 nucleotides read TGTGCCAGCAGTGAATCCCACTCTGGAAACACCATATATTTT. Protein: CASSESHSGNTIYF. The chain employs TRBV6-1 and TRBJ1-3; unclear D gene. Germline values: CDR1 MNHNS, CDR2 SASEGT. V was cut by 2 bases and J by 0 bases, with 5 bases left in between. This CDR3 region has 14 residues.